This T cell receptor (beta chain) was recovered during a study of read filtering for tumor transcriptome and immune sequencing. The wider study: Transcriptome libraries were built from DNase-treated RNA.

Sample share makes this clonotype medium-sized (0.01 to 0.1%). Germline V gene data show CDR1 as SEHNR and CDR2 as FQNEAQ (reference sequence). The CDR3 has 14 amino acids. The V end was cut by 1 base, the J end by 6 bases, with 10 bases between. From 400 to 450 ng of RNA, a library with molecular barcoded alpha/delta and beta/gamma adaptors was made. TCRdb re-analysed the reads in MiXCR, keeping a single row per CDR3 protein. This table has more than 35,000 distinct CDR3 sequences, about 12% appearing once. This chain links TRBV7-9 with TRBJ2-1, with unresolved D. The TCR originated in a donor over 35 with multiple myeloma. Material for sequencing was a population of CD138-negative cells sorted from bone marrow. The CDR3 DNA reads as TGTGCCAGCAGCTTAGGAAGACCTCTCAATGAGCAGTTCTTC. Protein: CASSLGRPLNEQFF.